These 9 T cell receptor beta chains share one sample of origin, sequenced in a study of technical replicates of blood from several donors. Here immunoSEQ multiplex PCR was the method, and the copy in TCRdb shows in-frame clones only, minus some. The sample contains over 70,000 clones, approximately 97% of which appear only once. Input material: T cells isolated from PBMCs. The receptor source for this set is a human donor in good health.

The V call is TRBV15, the J call TRBJ2-5; maybe TRBD1 (6 bases). This CDR3 is built from 13 residues. V gave up 5 bases and J gave up 5 bases, with 12 bases separating them. Germline CDR1 is LNHNV and CDR2 is YYDKDF (reference sequence). The CDR3 reads CATSLGARETQYF. CDR3 nucleotides: TGTGCCACCAGCTTGGGGGCGCGGGAGACCCAGTACTTC.

The chain joins TRBV18 to TRBJ2-7; TRBD1 agrees at 8 bases. V lost 3 bases to trimming and J lost 5 bases; unmatched junction nucleotides: 9. Germline V gene lookup returns CDR1 KGHSH and CDR2 LQKENI. The CDR3 runs 15 residues. The CDR3 here is CASSPVQGVQDEQYF. CDR3 coding DNA: TGTGCCAGCTCACCGGTACAGGGGGTACAGGACGAGCAGTACTTC.

The genes are TRBV6-1 and TRBJ2-7; 11 bases fit TRBD2. This CDR3 comprises 17 residues. Losses at the gene ends were 2 bases for V and 3 bases for J; bases not matched to a gene: 9. Germline assignment: CDR1 MNHNS and CDR2 SASEGT. The CDR3 DNA reads as TGTGCCAGCAGTGAACCACTAGCGGGAGACTTTCTCTACGAGCAGTACTTC. Its protein product is CASSEPLAGDFLYEQYF.

This chain joins TRBV6-1 and TRBJ1-2; 11 bases agree with TRBD1. V shed 2 bases and J 6 bases; nucleotides not matched to a gene: 5. This CDR3 spans 15 amino acids. Germline V gives CDR1 MNHNS, CDR2 SASEGT. The CDR3: CASSERTGGRNGYTF. The CDR3 nucleotides are TGTGCCAGCAGTGAACGGACAGGGGGCCGGAATGGCTACACCTTC.

This sequence joins TRBV10-3 and TRBJ2-7, with D unresolved. With 2 bases removed from V and 5 bases from J, the gap between germline ends came to 16 bases. Germline CDR1 is ENHRY and CDR2 is SYGVKD. The CDR3 contains 15 residues. The CDR3: CAISESDLPPNEQYF. In DNA form, the CDR3 reads TGTGCCATCAGTGAGAGTGACTTACCCCCCAACGAGCAGTACTTC.

This chain uses TRBV4-1 with TRBJ2-3, with no clear D. V was cut by 3 bases and J by 0 bases, with 4 bases left in between. In germline, CDR1 is MGHRA, CDR2 YSYEKL. The CDR3 extends over 13 amino acids. CDR3 bases: TGCGCCAGCAGCCATACAAGCACAGATACGCAGTATTTT. Translating it yields CASSHTSTDTQYF.

V is TRBV19 and J is TRBJ2-2, with 9 positions matching TRBD1. The CDR3 totals 14 residues. V was clipped by 9 bases and J by 6 bases; unmatched bases: 8. Germline assignment: CDR1 LNHDA and CDR2 SQIVND (reference sequence). The CDR3 is CASHLTGGAGELFF. The CDR3 DNA sequence: TGTGCCAGCCATCTAACAGGGGGCGCCGGGGAGCTGTTTTTT.

The V and J genes are TRBV6-9 and TRBJ2-7, with 7 bases lining up with TRBD1. Germline CDR1 is MNHGY and CDR2 is SVAAGI. The ends lost 1 base at V and 2 bases at J; junction bases unmatched: 5. The CDR3 totals 15 residues. CDR3: CASSYLRTGTYEQYF. The CDR3 coding sequence is TGTGCCAGCAGTTATTTGAGGACAGGAACCTACGAGCAGTACTTC.

The rearrangement links TRBV4-1 to TRBJ1-1; D is possibly TRBD1 (5 bases). V lost 0 bases and J 4 bases, leaving 12 bases between the germline ends. Germline V lookup: CDR1 MGHRA, CDR2 YSYEKL. The CDR3 length is 15 residues. CDR3 sequence (DNA): TGCGCCAGCAGCCAAGATTTTCCAGGGCTCACTGAAGCTTTCTTT. Its protein is CASSQDFPGLTEAFF.